The 32 T cell receptor beta chains below were found in one sample sequenced in a study of T-cell reconstitution after alpha-beta-depleted transplantation in children. TCRbeta library preparation incorporated unique molecular identifiers. TCRdb ran MiXCR on the PCR reads and lists one entry per CDR3 protein. The top ten hold approximately 14% of the sample, which has more than 400,000 distinct CDR3 sequences, roughly 10% seen once. The sequencing here drew on PBMCs, mostly from graft donor cells, taken 180 days after TCRalphabeta/CD19-depleted stem cell transplant. The receptor source for this set is a female patient aged 2 to 10 who had a stem cell transplant for aplastic anemia, so the T cells may come from the graft donor.

The rearrangement joins TRBV29-1 to TRBJ1-2, with D maybe TRBD1 (6 bases). V lost 4 bases and J lost 5, with 11 bases in between. This CDR3 is 12 amino acids long. Germline CDR1 and CDR2: SQVTM and ANQGSEA. CDR3 nucleotides: TGCAGCGTTGTAACAGGGAGGTATGGCTACACCTTC. It translates to CSVVTGRYGYTF.

In this sample, this clonotype turned up many times. The genes are TRBV7-9 and TRBJ2-7; D gene ambiguous. CDR1 and CDR2 (germline): SEHNR, FQNEAQ (reference sequence). Trimming left V 0 bases short and J 4 bases short, with 7 bases between. The CDR3 spans 13 residues. The CDR3 coding sequence is TGTGCCAGCAGCTTAGCCGGGTCGTACGAGCAGTACGTC. Translated: CASSLAGSYEQYV.

This clonotype was observed many times. The chain combines TRBV27 with TRBJ1-2; no clear D gene. The germline V gene has CDR1 MNHEY and CDR2 SMNVEV (reference sequence). The CDR3 is 17 amino acids. The V end was cut by 6 bases, the J end by 3 bases, with 23 bases between. CDR3 DNA sequence: TGTGCCAGCAGCCTAAGACCTGTTTCCAGGAACTACTATGGCTACACCTTC. Translation gives CASSLRPVSRNYYGYTF.

The chain uses TRBV6-2 or TRBV6-3 and TRBJ2-7; 10 bases agree with TRBD1. With V trimmed by 4 bases and J by 4 bases, 7 bases remained unmatched. The CDR3 consists of 15 residues. The germline V gene encodes CDR1 MNHEY and CDR2 SVGEGT. The CDR3 loop reads CASSWGQGTMYEQYF. The DNA of the CDR3 is TGTGCCAGCAGTTGGGGACAGGGGACAATGTACGAGCAGTACTTC.

This clonotype was counted between two and nine times. J is TRBJ2-4 and V is TRBV20-1; D is uncertain. Germline V gives CDR1 DFQATT, CDR2 SNEGSKA (reference sequence). The CDR3 spans 14 residues. Trimming took off 3 bases at V and 0 bases at J, with 9 bases between the two ends. The CDR3 DNA reads as TGCAGTGCTAGTGCGGAACTAGCCAAAAACATTCAGTACTTC. Protein product: CSASAELAKNIQYF.

The V and J genes are TRBV5-1 and TRBJ2-3, with 7 bases aligning to TRBD2. The J segment lost 4 bases and the V segment lost 4 bases, leaving 18 bases of the junction unmatched. This CDR3 contains 18 residues. Per the germline V gene, CDR1 is SGHRS and CDR2 is YFSETQ. The CDR3 coding sequence is TGCGCCAGCAGCCCCCCGGAGGGCGGGAGTCTGGGTCCAGATACGCAGTATTTT. Residues: CASSPPEGGSLGPDTQYF.

V usage is TRBV29-1 and J usage is TRBJ1-2, with TRBD1 matching 7 bases. This CDR3 is built from 11 residues. The trim removed 6 bases at V and 10 bases at J, leaving 8 bases unmatched. The V gene's germline CDR1 is SQVTM and CDR2 ANQGSEA. CDR3 residues: CSVIGGWDYTF. CDR3 bases: TGCAGCGTGATAGGGGGCTGGGACTACACCTTC.

The genes are TRBV7-9 and TRBJ2-2; TRBD2 is a possible D gene (6 bases). V was cut by 6 bases and J by 0 bases, with 11 bases left in between. The CDR3 is 15 residues long. CDR1 and CDR2 from the germline V gene are SEHNR and FQNEAQ (reference sequence). CDR3 region: CASRAAGPNTGELFF. The CDR3, as DNA: TGTGCCAGCAGGGCGGCGGGGCCGAACACCGGGGAGCTGTTTTTT.

This clonotype was found a few times. The chain combines TRBV20-1 with TRBJ2-2, with 9 bases aligning to TRBD1. Germline lookup yields CDR1 DFQATT and CDR2 SNEGSKA (reference sequence). V trimming: 4 bases; J trimming: 3 bases; junction bases outside the gene matches: 12. This CDR3 is built from 17 residues. The CDR3 sequence is CSAMNRGPSFYTGELFF. In DNA form, the CDR3 reads TGCAGTGCTATGAACAGGGGGCCTTCTTTTTACACCGGGGAGCTGTTTTTT.

This clonotype was counted a few times. The chain couples TRBV7-8 to TRBJ2-5; TRBD2 agrees at 13 bases. Trimming took 3 bases from V and 0 from J; bases not matched to a gene: 1. The germline CDR1 and CDR2 sequences are SGHVS and FQNEAQ. This CDR3 region has 16 residues. For the CDR3, the DNA is TGTGCCAGCAGCTTCGGACTAGCGGGAGACCAAGAGACCCAGTACTTC. As protein: CASSFGLAGDQETQYF.

The chain employs TRBV7-2 and TRBJ2-1, with D perhaps assigned TRBD1 or TRBD2 (7 bases each). Germline CDR1 and CDR2: SGHTA and FQGNSA. V was trimmed by 3 bases and J by 6 bases, leaving 21 bases between them. The CDR3 sequence is 17 residues long. CDR3 nucleotide sequence: TGTGCCAGCAGCTTCCCTAAGGGGGCGGGAGTAAGCAATGAGCAGTTCTTC. The encoded protein is CASSFPKGAGVSNEQFF.

The rearrangement joins TRBV10-3 to TRBJ1-1; 10 positions match TRBD1. The V segment lost 2 bases and the J segment 1 base; nucleotides outside the gene matches: 1. The CDR3 has 15 amino acids. CDR1 is ENHRY, CDR2 SYGVKD, per germline. The CDR3: CAISEDRGPNTEAFF. CDR3 nucleotide sequence: TGTGCCATCAGTGAGGACAGGGGGCCGAACACTGAAGCTTTCTTT.

This chain connects TRBV5-6 to TRBJ1-2; D gene ambiguous. Per germline, CDR1 SGHDT and CDR2 YYEEEE. CDR3 length equals 18 residues. V lost 0 bases to trimming and J lost 0 bases, with 18 bases between them. The CDR3 is CASSLAGPNKGSNYGYTF. In DNA, the CDR3 is TGTGCCAGCAGCTTGGCAGGACCAAATAAGGGATCTAACTATGGCTACACCTTC.

This clonotype was counted a few times. The junction departs from germline at one end; a sequencing error may be responsible. V usage is TRBV30 and J usage is TRBJ2-4; D is perhaps TRBD1 (6 bases). Per germline, CDR1 GTSNPN and CDR2 SVGIG (reference sequence). The CDR3 contains 12 residues. CDR3 protein: CAWSVPQGRKIF. In DNA form, the CDR3 reads TGTGCCTGGAGTGTACCACAGGGACGGAAAATTTTC.

In regard to this clonotype: No DNA is shown, since the ends of the CDR3 on it are uncertain; the CDR3 is the one TCRdb lists. The chain combines TRBV12-3 or TRBV12-4 with TRBJ1-5. The CDR3 adds up to 14 amino acids, both ends counted. The CDR3 spells CASSSSMGGQPQHF.

This clonotype was observed a handful of times. The rearrangement uses TRBV29-1 and TRBJ2-5; D perhaps matches TRBD1 (6 bases). Germline CDR1 and CDR2: SQVTM and ANQGSEA. V shed 7 bases and J shed 5 bases, with 14 bases lying between them. The CDR3 spans 12 residues. In DNA, the CDR3 is TGCAGCGGGGGGCGCGGTATGGAGACCCAGTACTTC. Amino acid sequence: CSGGRGMETQYF.

This rearrangement joins TRBV29-1 to TRBJ2-5; 7 bases line up with TRBD1. Germline assignment: CDR1 SQVTM and CDR2 ANQGSEA. The CDR3 spans 13 residues. J lost 1 base, V lost 6 bases, and 5 bases had no gene match. The chain's CDR3 is CSVPPGGQETQYF. The CDR3 nucleotides read TGCAGCGTACCGCCAGGGGGCCAAGAGACCCAGTACTTC.

This clonotype was counted between two and nine times. The rearrangement uses TRBV7-2 and TRBJ1-4, with a possible D match to TRBD1 (6 bases). The ends were cut back, 3 bases at V and 8 bases at J, with 19 bases in the middle. The CDR3 has 16 residues. The germline gives CDR1 SGHTA, CDR2 FQGNSA. In DNA, the CDR3 is TGTGCCAGCAGCTTCATACGCGGGACATCTCACGAAAAACTGTTTTTT. Translating it yields CASSFIRGTSHEKLFF.

This clonotype was seen repeatedly, ten times or more. The rearrangement links TRBV5-6 to TRBJ2-3; D is undetermined. The CDR3 spans 13 residues. Trimming stripped 5 bases from V and 0 bases from J, with 7 bases between. Germline V gives CDR1 SGHDT, CDR2 YYEEEE. The CDR3 sequence: CASREDSTDTQYF. CDR3 nucleotides: TGTGCCAGCAGGGAAGACAGCACAGATACGCAGTATTTT. Combining the CDR3 with reference TRBV5-6 and TRBJ2-3 gives the whole variable domain DAGVTQSPTHLIKTRGQQVTLRCSPKSGHDTVSWYQQALGQGPQFIFQYYEEEERQRGNFPDRFSGHQFPNYSSELNVNALLLGDSALYLCASREDSTDTQYFGPGTRLTVL.

This clonotype appeared a few times. The rearrangement joins TRBV20-1 to TRBJ2-5, with TRBD2 matching 10 bases. Germline CDR1 is DFQATT and CDR2 is SNEGSKA (reference sequence). This CDR3 is 14 amino acids long. The V and J ends lost 5 bases and 2 bases, in that order; junction bases with no gene match: 5. Written as DNA, the CDR3 is TGCAGTGCTCCGGGACTAGCGATACAAGAGACCCAGTACTTC. The encoded protein is CSAPGLAIQETQYF.

This sequence joins TRBV7-9 and TRBJ2-5; D perhaps matches TRBD2 (6 bases). CDR3 length: 16 amino acids. Trimming removed 3 bases at V and 5 bases at J, with 19 bases between. The germline CDR1 and CDR2 sequences are SEHNR and FQNEAQ (reference sequence). The CDR3 bases are TGTGCCAGCAGCTTCCACGGCGGGGACGGAGGGGAGACCCAGTACTTC. It is translated as CASSFHGGDGGETQYF.

This chain joins TRBV9 and TRBJ2-2; 12 nucleotides agree with TRBD2. Germline assignment: CDR1 SGDLS and CDR2 YYNGEE. The CDR3 is 17 amino acids. The ends lost 4 bases at V and 8 bases at J; junction bases unmatched: 12. The CDR3 DNA follows: TGTGCCAGCAGCACCAGACTAGCGGGAGATAGTTCGGGGGAGCTGTTTTTT. It codes for CASSTRLAGDSSGELFF.

The chain combines TRBV15 with TRBJ2-3, with D uncertain. The CDR3 is made up of 16 amino acids. The V and J ends lost 1 base and 3 bases respectively, with 14 bases between them. CDR1 LNHNV and CDR2 YYDKDF come from the germline V gene (reference sequence). Written as DNA, the CDR3 is TGTGCCACCAGCAGAGGGGTGGCTCTCGGAACAGATACGCAGTATTTT. This encodes CATSRGVALGTDTQYF.

This clonotype was detected only a few times. This rearrangement joins TRBV6-2 or TRBV6-3 to TRBJ2-5; D uncertain. V was clipped by 2 bases and J by 3 bases, with 7 bases between them. CDR1 and CDR2 (germline): MNHEY, SVGEGT. The CDR3 is 13 amino acids. CDR3 nucleotide sequence: TGTGCCAGCAGTTACAGATCCGAAGAGACCCAGTACTTC. This gives the protein CASSYRSEETQYF.

This clonotype appeared once. The rearrangement links TRBV3-1 to TRBJ2-7; a possible D gene is TRBD2 (5 bases). Looked up from germline, CDR1 is LGHDT and CDR2 is YNNKEL (reference sequence). V shed 0 bases and J shed 5 bases, with 20 bases lying between them. This CDR3 is built from 17 residues. The CDR3 sequence is CASSQDWLSSARNEQYF. The CDR3 bases are TGTGCCAGCAGCCAAGATTGGTTAAGTAGCGCGAGGAACGAGCAGTACTTC.

This clonotype has only a few counts. V is TRBV6-5 and J is TRBJ2-5, with D tentatively TRBD1 (6 bases). V was shortened by 7 bases and J by 5 bases, with 11 bases between the two germline ends. Germline V gene lookup returns CDR1 MNHEY and CDR2 SVGAGI. This CDR3 contains 12 residues. The CDR3 sequence is CASTGDRETQYF. In DNA form, the CDR3 reads TGTGCCAGCACAGGGGACCGGGAGACCCAGTACTTC.

This clonotype was seen at least ten times. The chain combines TRBV5-1 with TRBJ1-3; D is undetermined. Trimming took 0 bases from V and 0 from J, leaving 4 bases between them. This CDR3 comprises 14 residues. CDR1 SGHRS and CDR2 YFSETQ come from the germline V gene. The CDR3 nucleotides read TGCGCCAGCAGCTTGGGAAGCTCTGGAAACACCATATATTTT. This encodes CASSLGSSGNTIYF. Filled out from reference TRBV5-1 and TRBJ1-3, the complete variable domain reads KAGVTQTPRYLIKTRGQQVTLSCSPISGHRSVSWYQQTPGQGLQFLFEYFSETQRNKGNFPGRFSGRQFSNSRSEMNVSTLELGDSALYLCASSLGSSGNTIYFGEGSWLTVV.

This clonotype was recorded at least ten times. The CDR3 region is CASRPGQGHQPQHF. As DNA, the CDR3 is TGTGCCAGCAGACCGGGACAGGGTCACCAGCCCCAGCATTTT. V and J are TRBV12-3 or TRBV12-4 and TRBJ1-5, with 9 bases matching TRBD1. The CDR3 contains 14 residues. Germline trimming cut 6 bases from V and 7 bases from J; bases unmatched to any gene: 7.

Many counts were recorded for this clonotype. The chain recombines TRBV28 with TRBJ2-1, with D perhaps matching TRBD2 (6 bases). CDR1 is MDHEN, CDR2 SYDVKM, per germline. The CDR3 consists of 18 residues. V was trimmed by 2 bases and J by 6 bases, leaving 23 bases between them. CDR3 DNA: TGTGCCAGCAGTTTAGCCCCCCTGGGTCCCAACGGGGGCAATGAGCAGTTCTTC. Protein sequence: CASSLAPLGPNGGNEQFF.

This clonotype was counted a few times. As DNA, the CDR3 is TGCAGTGCTAGTCGGGGGAAAGGAGATACGCAGTATTTT. Protein product: CSASRGKGDTQYF. This sequence joins TRBV20-1 and TRBJ2-3; D perhaps matches TRBD2 (6 bases). The length of the CDR3 is 13 residues. The V end lost 3 bases, the J end lost 5 bases, and 12 bases lay between the germline ends. The germline V gene encodes CDR1 DFQATT and CDR2 SNEGSKA (reference sequence).

This clonotype has more than one count but fewer than ten. This chain uses TRBV7-9 with TRBJ2-1; D unclear. This CDR3 region has 14 residues. Deletions cut 2 bases from V and 2 bases from J, with 7 bases between. From germline, CDR1 is SEHNR and CDR2 FQNEAQ (reference sequence). The CDR3 DNA is TGTGCCAGCAGCTTAACACCTCCCTACAATGAGCAGTTCTTC. Its translation: CASSLTPPYNEQFF.

The chain joins TRBV20-1 to TRBJ2-1; TRBD2 aligns across 8 bases. Germline V gives CDR1 DFQATT, CDR2 SNEGSKA (reference sequence). This CDR3 comprises 15 residues. J gave up 5 bases and V 0 bases, and 6 bases lay outside the gene matches. CDR3 nucleotide sequence: TGCAGTGCTAGAGATTTACTAGCGGCGGACAATGAGCAGTTCTTC. Its protein product is CSARDLLAADNEQFF.